The entry that follows covers one T cell receptor beta chain sequence. The CDR3 has 13 residues. V dropped 6 bases and J dropped 7 bases, with 13 bases sitting between them. Germline V gives CDR1 MNHNS, CDR2 SASEGT. The sample belongs to a study of cytomegalovirus exposure and HLA in healthy donors. Primers included in the PCR were 60 Vbeta and 13 Jbeta primers. The repertoire was sequenced with immunoSEQ multiplex PCR; TCRdb's copy has only in-frame clones and lacks some. The top ten hold less than 2% of the sample, which has about 160,000 clones, roughly 80% seen once. This TCR was recovered from a man younger than 35 in good health and CMV-seronegative. The sample comprised PBMCs. The chain is built from TRBV6-1 and TRBJ1-5; TRBD1 is a possible D gene (6 bases). CDR3 in DNA: TGTGCCAGCAGGATCGCGGACAGCCAGCCCCAGCATTTT. It translates to CASRIADSQPQHF.